This TCR beta chain was observed in a study of T cells in Graves' hyperthyroidism and ophthalmopathy. Patients affected by ophthalmopathy presented a Clinical Activity Score of at least 3, a NOSPECS grade of at least 4, and disease duration below 3 months. Clinical symptoms, serum thyroxine, TRAb, thyroid ultrasound and orbital computed tomography established diagnosis. RNA transcripts gave rise to amplified TCR beta CDR3 regions. The HTBI primer set drove a first-round RT-PCR of the TCR CDR3. TCRdb fed the multiplex PCR reads into MiXCR, producing one record per CDR3 protein. The table records under 250,000 distinct CDR3 sequences, about 25% of them present only once. This clonotype was observed at least ten times. Its cognate antigen is unknown. Study results and limitations: Before onset, by a median of about six months, the model predicted ophthalmopathy.

The CDR3 consists of 16 residues. The germline CDR1 and CDR2 sequences are LNHDA and SQIVND (reference sequence). With V trimmed by 10 bases and J by 5 bases, 17 bases remained unmatched. The rearrangement uses TRBV19 and TRBJ2-7, with 10 bases identical to TRBD2. This clonotype was sampled from a woman aged 40 to 50 with Graves' ophthalmopathy. The specimen sequenced was blood. The CDR3 protein is CAKSYPLAGVHDEQYF. The CDR3 bases are TGTGCCAAAAGTTACCCCCTAGCGGGAGTCCATGACGAGCAGTACTTC.